The 17 T cell receptor beta chains given below trace back to one sample, sequenced in a study of T cells in women clearing cervical HPV infection. The repertoire was sequenced with immunoSEQ multiplex PCR; TCRdb's copy has only in-frame clones and lacks some. The sample data list 45,000 to 55,000 clones. Sample: blood buffy coat. These receptor sequences come from a woman between 18 and 75 years old with a cervical HPV16 infection that either progressed to CIN3+ or cleared (not recorded which).

With respect to this clone: The read finishes 3 residues shy of the CDR3 end, and the germline J gene is used to complete it. The rearrangement links TRBV28 to TRBJ1-1; D ambiguous. CDR1 is MDHEN, CDR2 SYDVKM, per germline. The CDR3 extends over 13 amino acids. The ends were cut back, 4 bases at V and 0 bases at J, with 6 bases in the middle. The CDR3 DNA, read in part, is TGTGCCAGCAGTTCTATAGTGAACACTGAA. Translated, it gives CASSSIVNTE. The CDR3 in full is CASSSIVNTEAFF.

For this clone: Read coverage stops 3 residues before the CDR3 terminus; the germline J gene supplies the remainder. V usage is TRBV18 and J usage is TRBJ2-7; TRBD1 is a possible D gene (5 bases). Trimming took off 3 bases at V and 2 bases at J, with 14 bases between the two ends. The CDR3 totals 15 residues. In germline, CDR1 is KGHSH, CDR2 LQKENI. The part of the CDR3 DNA that was read is TGTGCCAGCTCACCCCAGGACAAAGGAACCTACGAG. It encodes CASSPQDKGTYE. The full-length CDR3 reads as CASSPQDKGTYEQYF.

To note about this clone: The CDR3 extends 3 residues past the end of the read, so its final part is completed from the germline J gene. The V call is TRBV19, the J call TRBJ1-1; D ambiguous. CDR3 length equals 16 residues. The V end was cut by 4 bases, the J end by 4 bases, with 19 bases between. From germline, CDR1 is LNHDA and CDR2 SQIVND (reference sequence). CDR3 region: CASSSLQVMVGTEAFF. The DNA read from the CDR3 is TGTGCCAGTAGTAGCCTCCAGGTTATGGTGGGCACTGAA.

On this clone itself: The CDR3 extends 3 residues past the end of the read, so its final part is completed from the germline J gene. This chain connects TRBV20-1 to TRBJ1-1, with 10 bases lining up with TRBD1. The V segment lost 6 bases and the J segment 0 bases; nucleotides outside the gene matches: 10. The germline CDR1 and CDR2 sequences are DFQATT and SNEGSKA (reference sequence). There are 16 residues in the CDR3. CDR3 sequence: CSATDRGRVMNTEAFF. The part of the CDR3 DNA that was read is TGCAGTGCAACCGACAGGGGGCGGGTTATGAACACTGAA.

For this clone: Sequencing ends 3 residues short of the CDR3 end; the germline J gene provides the rest. V gene TRBV30 combines with J gene TRBJ2-3; 8 nucleotides line up with TRBD1. The CDR3 spans 17 residues. Germline V gene data show CDR1 as GTSNPN and CDR2 as SVGIG (reference sequence). J was trimmed by 4 bases and V by 1 base; bases with no gene match: 13. The CDR3 DNA, read in part, is TGTGCCTGGAGTGATTTGGCAGGGGGCCTGGGGGCAGATACG. This gives the protein CAWSDLAGGLGADT. The whole CDR3 reads CAWSDLAGGLGADTQYF.

Note on this clone: Sequencing ends 3 residues short of the CDR3 end; the germline J gene provides the rest. The V call is TRBV20-1, the J call TRBJ2-1; weak D call: TRBD1 (5 bases). The CDR3 is 14 residues long. Trimming shortened V by 2 bases and J by 2 bases, and 10 bases separated the two germline ends. Germline loops: CDR1 DFQATT, CDR2 SNEGSKA (reference sequence). CDR3 sequence: CSARPKGAYNEQFF. The sequenced CDR3 bases are TGCAGTGCTAGACCCAAAGGGGCCTACAATGAG.

Turning to this clone: The read falls 3 residues short of the CDR3 end, and the missing part is taken from the germline J gene. This chain joins TRBV10-3 and TRBJ2-1, with unresolved D. The CDR3 has 13 residues. The V gene's germline CDR1 is ENHRY and CDR2 SYGVKD. V lost 8 bases and J 8 bases, leaving 16 bases between the germline ends. CDR3 bases read: TGTGCCATCTTGGCAGCAGGAGCTGATGAG. Encoded protein: CAILAAGADE. The full CDR3 protein is CAILAAGADEQFF.

Concerning this clone itself: The observed sequence ends 3 residues before the CDR3 terminus, with the missing tail filled in from the germline J gene. This chain joins TRBV10-3 and TRBJ2-1, with TRBD1 identical over 8 bases. From germline, CDR1 is ENHRY and CDR2 SYGVKD. Trimming removed 6 bases from V and 5 bases from J; junction bases left unmatched: 6. This CDR3 region has 14 residues. CDR3 sequence: CAIRRTGQDNEQFF. The DNA read from the CDR3 is TGTGCCATCAGAAGGACAGGGCAGGACAATGAG.

On this clone: The sequence runs out 3 residues before the end of the CDR3; the remainder is reconstructed from the germline J gene. The chain uses TRBV19 and TRBJ1-2, with D tentatively TRBD1 (6 bases). The V gene lost 4 bases and the J gene lost 4 bases, with 19 bases spanning the gap. The germline V gene has CDR1 LNHDA and CDR2 SQIVND (reference sequence). The CDR3 is made up of 16 amino acids. Partial CDR3 DNA: TGTGCCAGTAGTACCAGGGGAACAGTCAGAACCTATGGC. It translates to CASSTRGTVRTYG. The whole CDR3 is CASSTRGTVRTYGYTF.

To note about this clone: Read sequence stops 3 residues before the CDR3 end, and the germline J gene provides the missing end. V is TRBV11-2 and J is TRBJ1-1, with TRBD1 matching over 9 bases. CDR3 length equals 13 residues. From germline, CDR1 is SGHAT and CDR2 FQNNGV. The J segment lost 5 bases and the V segment lost 5 bases, leaving 3 bases of the junction unmatched. CDR3 in amino acids: CASSRQGDTEAFF. Partial CDR3 DNA: TGTGCCAGCAGCCGACAGGGGGATACTGAA. The full variable domain, completed using reference TRBV11-2 and TRBJ1-1, is EAGVAQSPRYKIIEKRQSVAFWCNPISGHATLYWYQQILGQGPKLLIQFQNNGVVDDSQLPKDRFSAERLKGVDSTLKIQPAKLEDSAVYLCASSRQGDTEAFFGQGTRLTVV.

Remarks on this clone: Read sequence stops 3 residues before the CDR3 end, and the germline J gene provides the missing end. The V gene is TRBV7-9, the J gene TRBJ1-1; the match to TRBD1 covers 7 bases. The CDR3 spans 15 residues. Unmatched junction bases numbered 4, after V lost 2 bases and J lost 1 base. Germline CDR1 SEHNR, CDR2 FQNEAQ (reference sequence). The chain's CDR3 is CASSLFGQANTEAFF. The part of the CDR3 DNA that was read is TGTGCCAGCAGCTTATTCGGACAGGCGAACACTGAA.

For this clone: The read finishes 3 residues shy of the CDR3 end, and the germline J gene is used to complete it. The chain is built from TRBV12-3 or TRBV12-4 and TRBJ2-2, with 12 bases identical to TRBD2. The CDR3 sequence is 15 residues long. The J segment lost 6 bases and the V segment lost 6 bases, leaving 5 bases of the junction unmatched. The CDR3 reads CASRGTSGFSGELFF. The covered CDR3 bases are TGTGCCAGCAGAGGGACTAGCGGGTTCTCCGGGGAG.

About this clone: The CDR3 extends 3 residues past the end of the read, so its final part is completed from the germline J gene. The V and J genes are TRBV12-3 or TRBV12-4 and TRBJ2-1, with 9 bases that match TRBD2. The CDR3 sequence is 14 residues long. The ends lost 7 bases at V and 5 bases at J; junction bases unmatched: 6. CDR3: CASTTSGRNNEQFF. CDR3 bases read: TGTGCCAGCACCACTAGCGGGCGGAACAATGAG.

Worth noting for this clone: One junction end does not reproduce the germline sequence, and a read error may be involved. The read terminates 3 residues ahead of where the CDR3 ends, so the germline J gene completes it. V usage is TRBV10-2 and J usage is TRBJ2-4; 11 nucleotides align to TRBD2. Germline CDR1 and CDR2: WSHSY and SAAADI. The CDR3 covers 17 residues. The CDR3 spells CATSLAGGSKAKNIQYF. The covered CDR3 bases are TGCGCCACCAGTCTAGCGGGAGGCTCTAAAGCCAAAAACATT.

Comment on this clone: The read falls 3 residues short of the CDR3 end, and the missing part is taken from the germline J gene. V usage is TRBV5-4 and J usage is TRBJ2-2; D might be TRBD2 (5 bases). The germline gives CDR1 SGHNT, CDR2 YYREEE (reference sequence). The CDR3 has 15 residues. Trimming left V 0 bases short and J 1 base short, with 7 bases between. The CDR3 here is CASSLGGRNTGELFF. The covered CDR3 bases are TGTGCCAGCAGCTTGGGCGGGCGGAACACCGGGGAG. Supplemented by reference TRBV5-4 and TRBJ2-2, the full variable domain reads ETGVTQSPTHLIKTRGQQVTLRCSSQSGHNTVSWYQQALGQGPQFIFQYYREEENGRGNFPPRFSGLQFPNYSSELNVNALELDDSALYLCASSLGGRNTGELFFGEGSRLTVL.

As to this clone: The CDR3 goes on 3 residues after the read ends, and that part is filled in from the germline J gene. The chain is built from TRBV13 and TRBJ2-7; 8 nucleotides line up with TRBD2. The germline V gene has CDR1 PRHDT and CDR2 FYEKMQ (reference sequence). CDR3 size: 15 residues. Trimming at V came to 1 base and at J to 5 bases, leaving 7 bases not matched to a gene. This chain's CDR3 is CASSLDAGGPDEQYF. The part of the CDR3 DNA that was read is TGTGCCAGCAGCTTAGATGCGGGAGGCCCCGACGAG.

About this clone: The read terminates 3 residues ahead of where the CDR3 ends, so the germline J gene completes it. The chain recombines TRBV5-6 with TRBJ2-7; 9 positions match TRBD1. Germline V gene data show CDR1 as SGHDT and CDR2 as YYEEEE. CDR3 length: 15 amino acids. The trim removed 4 bases at V and 3 bases at J, leaving 8 bases unmatched. This CDR3 is CASSEDRDRDYEQYF. The DNA read from the CDR3 is TGTGCCAGCAGCGAGGACCGGGACAGGGACTACGAG.